This T cell receptor (beta chain) originates from a study of shared clonotypes between healthy human individuals. Whole-study results and caveats: Few donors restricted represented genetic and exposure-history diversity. Among non-shared clonotypes, generation probabilities were lower than among those shared by all four donors. The study generally estimated greater richness for naive than memory subsets.

V lost 2 bases and J 2 bases, leaving 16 bases between the germline ends. This CDR3 has 16 amino acids. Germline V gene sequence: CDR1 WNHNN, CDR2 SYGVQD (reference sequence). A note on this clone: Its antigen remains unknown.

In the original analysis: Owing to the provision of junction-only sequences devoid of quality scores by immunoSEQ, filtering differed. Measured with immunoSEQ multiplex PCR; TCRdb has only the in-frame clones, and not every one. V, J and clone size derive from that table, while D and trimming were established from the DNA sequence. The sample has about 1.1 million clones, 60% to 80% seen once; the top ten hold 0.89%. The sequence was collected from a man between 18 and 35 years old in good health. Some clones in this sample may be carry-over from other donors' samples. The sample consisted of memory CD4+ T cells from PBMCs. Sample subset: CD45RA-negative fraction. The chain combines TRBV10-1 with TRBJ2-7, with TRBD2 as a possible D gene (6 bases). The CDR3 bases are TGCGCCAGCAGTGAGCGGCAGCGGGCAGGACCCTACGAGCAGTACTTC. Its translation: CASSERQRAGPYEQYF.